This T cell receptor beta chain was sequenced in a study of identifying expanded T cells in peripheral blood. Study observations and caveats: Across healthy donors, higher total template counts meant significantly greater approximately two-week count variance.

A note on this clone: Its antigen is still unknown.

Method: immunoSEQ multiplex PCR; TCRdb's copy keeps in-frame clones and lacks some. Of roughly 100,000 clones in the sample, 88% are singletons; the top ten hold 13% to 15%. Specimen: blood. This TCR came from a person aged 18-70 years in good health.

CDR3: CASSYTGTGNYGYTF. DNA of the CDR3: TGTGCCAGCAGTTACACAGGGACAGGGAACTATGGCTACACCTTC. This chain joins TRBV6-5 and TRBJ1-2; the match to TRBD1 covers 9 bases. Trimming took 2 bases from V and 2 from J; bases not matched to a gene: 3. The CDR3 is 15 amino acids. CDR1 and CDR2 (germline): MNHEY, SVGAGI.